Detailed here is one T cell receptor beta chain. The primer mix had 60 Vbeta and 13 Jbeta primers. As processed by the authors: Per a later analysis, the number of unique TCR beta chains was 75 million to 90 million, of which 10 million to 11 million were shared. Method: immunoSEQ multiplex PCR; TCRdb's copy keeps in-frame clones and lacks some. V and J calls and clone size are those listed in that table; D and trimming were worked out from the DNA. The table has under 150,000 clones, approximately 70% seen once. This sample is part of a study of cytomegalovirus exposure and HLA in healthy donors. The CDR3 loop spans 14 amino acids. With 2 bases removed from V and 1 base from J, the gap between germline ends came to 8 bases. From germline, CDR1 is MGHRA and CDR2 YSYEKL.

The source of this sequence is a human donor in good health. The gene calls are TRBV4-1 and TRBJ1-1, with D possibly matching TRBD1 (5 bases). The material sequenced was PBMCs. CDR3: CASSQFGQNTEAFF. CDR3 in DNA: TGCGCCAGCAGCCAATTCGGACAGAACACTGAAGCTTTCTTT.